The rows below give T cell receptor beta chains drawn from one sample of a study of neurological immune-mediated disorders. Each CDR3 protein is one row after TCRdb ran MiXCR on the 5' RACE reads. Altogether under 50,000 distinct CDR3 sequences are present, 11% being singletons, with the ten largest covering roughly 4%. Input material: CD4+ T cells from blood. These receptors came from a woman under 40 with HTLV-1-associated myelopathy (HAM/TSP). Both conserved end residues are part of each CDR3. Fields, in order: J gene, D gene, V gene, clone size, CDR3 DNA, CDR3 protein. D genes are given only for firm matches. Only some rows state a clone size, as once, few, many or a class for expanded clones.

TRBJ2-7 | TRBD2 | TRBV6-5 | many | TGTGCCAGCTGGGGAGCGGGGACCTACGAGCAGTACTTC | CASWGAGTYEQYF
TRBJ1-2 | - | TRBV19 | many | TGTGCCAGTAGTATCGTGGGGGCCGACTATGGCTACACCTTC | CASSIVGADYGYTF
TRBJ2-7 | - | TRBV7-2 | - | TGTGCCAGCTCGGAAGGGCGGACATACGAGCAGTACTTC | CASSEGRTYEQYF
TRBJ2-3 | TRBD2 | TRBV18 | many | TGTGCCAGCTCACCGGGACTAGTTGGAGATACGCAGTATTTT | CASSPGLVGDTQYF
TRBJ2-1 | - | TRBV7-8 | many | TGTGCCAGCAGCTTCGCTGGGTTATCAGGCAATGAGCAGTTCTTC | CASSFAGLSGNEQFF
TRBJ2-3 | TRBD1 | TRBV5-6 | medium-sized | TGTGCCAGCGGGAGGGACAGGGGTCAGGCGCAGTATTTT | CASGRDRGQAQYF
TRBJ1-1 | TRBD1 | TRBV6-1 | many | TGTGCCAGCAGTGAAGTCGGAACAGGGGGCGCGGAAGCTTTCTTT | CASSEVGTGGAEAFF
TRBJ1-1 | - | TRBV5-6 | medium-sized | TGTGCCAGCAGCTTGGAGCGCAGGGTTTCTGAAGCTTTCTTT | CASSLERRVSEAFF
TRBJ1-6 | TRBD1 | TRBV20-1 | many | TGCAGTGCTTCCAAGGGGACAGGGGGGAGTACACCCCTCCACTTT | CSASKGTGGSTPLHF
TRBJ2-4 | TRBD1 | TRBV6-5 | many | TGTGCCAGCAGTGGGACAGGGCTGGGCAAAAACATTCAGTACTTC | CASSGTGLGKNIQYF
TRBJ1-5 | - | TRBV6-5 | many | TGTGCCAGCAGTTACTCGAGTGATCAGCCCCAGCATTTT | CASSYSSDQPQHF
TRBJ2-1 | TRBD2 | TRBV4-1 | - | TGCGCCAGCAGCCAACAGACTAGCGGGGTTGGGGAGCAGTTCTTC | CASSQQTSGVGEQFF
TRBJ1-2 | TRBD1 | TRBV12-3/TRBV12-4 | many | TGTGCCAGCAGTGGGGACAGGGGCTATGGCTACACCTTC | CASSGDRGYGYTF
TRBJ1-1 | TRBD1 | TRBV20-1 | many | TGCAGTGCTAGAACGGACAGGGTGGGTACCGACACTGAAGCTTTCTTT | CSARTDRVGTDTEAFF
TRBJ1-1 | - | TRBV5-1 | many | TGCGCCAGCAGCTTGGCAGTGGTGGGCACTTGGACTGAAGCTTTCTTT | CASSLAVVGTWTEAFF
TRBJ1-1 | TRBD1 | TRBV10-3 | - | TGTGCCATCGGGGACAGGGCGAACACTGAAGCTTTCTTT | CAIGDRANTEAFF
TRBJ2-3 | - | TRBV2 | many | TGTGCCAGCAGTGAAGACGGCGGGACAACAGATACGCAGTATTTT | CASSEDGGTTDTQYF
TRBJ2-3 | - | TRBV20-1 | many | TGCAGTGCGGGTCGCGGGCGGGGTAGCACAGATACGCAGTATTTT | CSAGRGRGSTDTQYF
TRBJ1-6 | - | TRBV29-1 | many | TGCAGCGTCCTTACCGGGAACTCCTATAATTCACCCCTCCACTTT | CSVLTGNSYNSPLHF
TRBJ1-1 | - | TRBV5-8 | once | TGTGCCAGCAGCTCATCCCGGAGGGTTGGGGACACTGAAGCTTTCTTT | CASSSSRRVGDTEAFF